A selection of T cell receptor beta chains follows, all from one sample in a study of blood T cell repertoires in COVID-19. This table comes from immunoSEQ multiplex PCR, and its TCRdb copy is limited to in-frame clones, with some not included. This sample has tens of thousands of clones; 75% to 80% occur once, and the top ten carry about 2.2%. Sequencing used peripheral blood. These receptors were obtained from a man aged 65 to 85 with COVID-19, enrolled during active disease. Each CDR3 is given with its conserved first and last residue. D genes are given only for firm matches. Not every row has a clone size; where given, it reads once, few, many or a size class.

J gene | CDR3 length | D gene | clone size | V gene | CDR3 protein | CDR3 DNA
TRBJ2-1 | 12 | - | few | TRBV11-3 | CASSLDLNEQFF | TGTGCCAGCAGCTTAGATCTAAATGAGCAGTTCTTC
TRBJ1-4 | 14 | - | - | TRBV2 | CASSDQGSYEKLFF | TGTGCCAGCAGTGATCAGGGTTCTTATGAAAAACTGTTTTTT
TRBJ2-2 | 12 | - | once | TRBV9 | CASSLLLGELFF | TGTGCCAGCAGCCTACTTCTCGGGGAGCTGTTTTTT
TRBJ1-4 | 15 | TRBD1 | - | TRBV30 | CAWKRTGVTNEKLFF | TGTGCCTGGAAGCGGACAGGAGTAACTAATGAAAAACTGTTTTTT
TRBJ2-7 | 15 | - | - | TRBV7-9 | CASSLGDGEVDEQYF | TGTGCCAGCAGCTTAGGGGATGGGGAGGTGGACGAGCAGTACTTC
TRBJ1-3 | 16 | - | - | TRBV9 | CASSVFQGISGNTIYF | TGTGCCAGCAGCGTATTTCAGGGGATCTCTGGAAACACCATATATTTT
TRBJ1-1 | 13 | - | many | TRBV6-5 | CASRSDRPTEAFF | TGTGCCAGCAGATCCGACAGGCCGACTGAAGCTTTCTTT
TRBJ2-3 | 13 | TRBD1 | - | TRBV29-1 | CSAYDRVGDTQYF | TGCAGCGCTTACGACAGGGTCGGAGATACGCAGTATTTT
TRBJ2-1 | 14 | TRBD2 | - | TRBV7-2 | CATLSGSSYNEQFF | TGTGCCACCCTGAGCGGGAGTTCCTACAATGAGCAGTTCTTC
TRBJ2-7 | 15 | TRBD2 | - | TRBV4-2 | CASSRGGEGSYEQYF | TGTGCCAGCAGCCGCGGAGGGGAGGGCTCCTACGAGCAGTACTTC
TRBJ2-7 | 14 | - | - | TRBV7-9 | CASGGTDTAYEQYF | TGTGCCAGCGGGGGGACAGATACTGCCTACGAGCAGTACTTC
TRBJ1-2 | 16 | - | - | TRBV28 | CASSPNDGPLGYGYTF | TGTGCCAGCAGTCCTAACGATGGCCCTCTAGGCTATGGCTACACCTTC
TRBJ2-1 | 13 | - | - | TRBV7-8 | CASSSSGRNEQFF | TGTGCCAGCAGCTCCTCAGGCCGCAATGAGCAGTTCTTC
TRBJ2-1 | 17 | TRBD2 | - | TRBV15 | CATSSPKLAGVYNEQFF | TGTGCCACCAGCAGCCCTAAACTAGCGGGAGTTTACAATGAGCAGTTCTTC
TRBJ1-1 | 14 | TRBD1 | - | TRBV2 | CASSWTGGVTEAFF | TGTGCCAGCAGTTGGACAGGGGGCGTCACTGAAGCTTTCTTT
TRBJ2-6 | 19 | TRBD1 | few | TRBV28 | CASSLTGQGGPSGANVLTF | TGTGCCAGCAGCTTGACAGGACAGGGGGGACCCTCTGGGGCCAACGTCCTGACTTTC
TRBJ1-2 | 14 | TRBD1 | - | TRBV30 | CAWEPGQGVYGYTF | TGTGCCTGGGAGCCGGGACAGGGGGTGTATGGCTACACCTTC
TRBJ2-1 | 17 | TRBD2 | once | TRBV5-6 | CASSQIGTSAQRDEQFF | TGTGCCAGCAGCCAGATAGGTACTAGCGCGCAAAGGGATGAGCAGTTCTTC
TRBJ1-3 | 16 | - | - | TRBV5-1 | CASSPLPITTGNTIYF | TGCGCCAGCAGCCCTCTACCAATTACTACTGGAAACACCATATATTTT
TRBJ1-4 | 14 | TRBD1 | - | TRBV9 | CASSPGQGNEKLFF | TGTGCCAGCAGCCCGGGACAGGGAAATGAAAAACTGTTTTTT
TRBJ1-1 | 13 | - | - | TRBV12-3/TRBV12-4 | CAQSDRYNTEAFF | TGTGCCCAGAGTGACAGGTATAACACTGAAGCTTTCTTT
TRBJ2-7 | 14 | - | - | TRBV5-5 | CASSLGPSTYEQYF | TGTGCCAGCAGCTTGGGTCCTTCAACTTACGAGCAGTACTTC
TRBJ2-3 | 16 | TRBD2 | - | TRBV4-1 | CASSLLAGGLTDTQYF | TGCGCCAGCAGCCTACTAGCGGGAGGCCTCACAGATACGCAGTATTTT
TRBJ2-2 | 15 | - | - | TRBV19 | CASSIRQINTGELFF | TGTGCCAGTAGTATCCGACAAATAAACACCGGGGAGCTGTTTTTT
TRBJ2-1 | 11 | - | - | TRBV20-1 | CSARQYNEQFF | TGCAGTGCCCGACAGTACAATGAGCAGTTCTTC
TRBJ1-2 | 13 | - | - | TRBV5-1 | CASSLLADYGYTF | TGCGCCAGCAGCTTGCTGGCAGACTATGGCTACACCTTC
TRBJ1-1 | 14 | - | many | TRBV11-1 | CASSMDSMNTEAFF | TGTGCCAGCAGCATGGACAGCATGAACACTGAAGCTTTCTTT
TRBJ2-2 | 16 | - | - | TRBV12-5 | CASLRGAGTNTGELFF | TGTGCTAGTCTCAGGGGAGCGGGGACGAACACCGGGGAGCTGTTTTTT
TRBJ2-7 | 16 | - | - | TRBV14 | CASSQARGALGSEQYF | TGTGCCAGCAGCCAAGCACGGGGGGCGTTGGGGTCCGAGCAGTACTTC